A single TCR beta chain is shown here with its context. The data stem from a study of T cell responses to AZD1222 COVID-19 vaccine. Profiling relied on immunoSEQ multiplex PCR, and the TCRdb table lists in-frame clones only, not all of them. The sample has 120,000 or so clones, roughly 90% seen once; the top ten hold 1.5% to 1.7%. This clonotype originated in an adult in good health. The sample in question was peripheral blood, obtained on day 0 of AZD1222 vaccination.

CDR3 DNA: TGTGCCAGCAGCCGCCGGGATCACACTGAAGCTTTCTTT. As protein: CASSRRDHTEAFF. The chain employs TRBV3-1 (or the pseudogene TRBV3-2) and TRBJ1-1; no definite D call. This CDR3 comprises 13 residues. Germline V CDR1 and CDR2: LGHDT, YNNKEL (reference sequence). Trimming cost V 4 bases and J 3 bases, with 9 bases left between them.